This TCR beta chain was obtained from a study of spatial heterogeneity in lung cancer. MiXCR, run by TCRdb on the 5' RACE reads, gives a single entry per CDR3 protein. The sample contains roughly 2,000 distinct CDR3 sequences, roughly 0.99% of which appear only once. The CDR3 has 15 residues. Trimming cost V 7 bases and J 10 bases; bases outside gene matches: 16. Time point indicated: sample taken at primary tumor resection. Researchers sequenced whole RNA taken from tumor, nontumor lung or frozen PBMC without sorting. This clonotype has at least ten counts. Its cognate antigen is unknown. General study results and limits: The number of expanded tumor alpha and beta chains correlated with mutation number.

The clonotype comes from a male donor with early-stage non-small cell lung cancer. The specimen was lung tumor tissue, collected at surgery. The genes are TRBV12-3 or TRBV12-4 and TRBJ2-3, with 8 bases identical to TRBD2. The CDR3 region has the DNA TGTGCCAGCACCTATAGCGGGAATGTCGCCATAGCGCAGTATTTT. Translation gives CASTYSGNVAIAQYF.